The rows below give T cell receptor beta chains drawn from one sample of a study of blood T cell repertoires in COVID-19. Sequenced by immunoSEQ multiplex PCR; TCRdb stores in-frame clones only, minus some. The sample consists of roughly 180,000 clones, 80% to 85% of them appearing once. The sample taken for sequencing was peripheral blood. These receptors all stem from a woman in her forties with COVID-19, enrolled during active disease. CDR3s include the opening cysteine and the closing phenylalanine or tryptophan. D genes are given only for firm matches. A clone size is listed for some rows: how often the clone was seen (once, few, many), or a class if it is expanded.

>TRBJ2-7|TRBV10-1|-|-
CASSEKGGRLDEQYF
TGCGCCAGCAGTGAAAAAGGTGGCAGGCTCGACGAGCAGTACTTC
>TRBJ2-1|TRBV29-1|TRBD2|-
CSVETSGNYNEQFF
TGCAGCGTTGAAACTAGCGGGAACTACAATGAGCAGTTCTTC
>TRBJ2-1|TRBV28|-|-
CASSPRSNEQFF
TGTGCCAGCAGCCCCCGGAGCAATGAGCAGTTCTTC
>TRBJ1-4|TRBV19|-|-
CASSIGGKLFF
TGTGCCAGTAGTATAGGCGGAAAACTGTTTTTT
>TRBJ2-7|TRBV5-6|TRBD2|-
CASSLAGGRGYEQYF
TGTGCCAGCAGCTTGGCGGGGGGAAGGGGCTACGAGCAGTACTTC
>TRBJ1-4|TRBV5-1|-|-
CASSLEQSSQKLFF
TGCGCCAGCAGCTTGGAACAGTCGTCACAAAAACTGTTTTTT
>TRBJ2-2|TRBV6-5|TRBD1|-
CASSRTGSTGELFF
TGTGCCAGCAGTCGGACAGGGAGCACCGGGGAGCTGTTTTTT
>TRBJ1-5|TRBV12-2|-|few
CASRSPNQPQHF
TGTGCAAGTCGCTCCCCTAATCAGCCCCAGCATTTT
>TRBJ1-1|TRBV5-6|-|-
CASSPSTGYTEAFF
TGTGCCAGCAGCCCCTCGACAGGCTACACTGAAGCTTTCTTT
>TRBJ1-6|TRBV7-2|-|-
CASSTTRAYNSPLHF
TGTGCCAGCAGCACAACCCGGGCCTATAATTCACCCCTCCACTTT
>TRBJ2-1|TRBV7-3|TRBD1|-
CASSSGQAIDEQFF
TGTGCCAGCAGCTCGGGACAGGCGATCGATGAGCAGTTCTTC
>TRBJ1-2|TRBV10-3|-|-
CAISPDTLTHYGYTF
TGTGCCATCAGCCCTGACACACTCACTCACTATGGCTACACCTTC
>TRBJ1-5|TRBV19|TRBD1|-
CASTPGQGGQPQHF
TGTGCCAGTACCCCGGGACAGGGAGGGCAGCCCCAGCATTTT
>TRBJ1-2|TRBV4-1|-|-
CASSQASKRSF
TGCGCCAGCAGCCAAGCCTCTAAGCGGTCCTTC
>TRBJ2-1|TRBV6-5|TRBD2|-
CASSYGTSPNEQFF
TGTGCCAGCAGTTACGGGACTAGCCCAAATGAGCAGTTCTTC
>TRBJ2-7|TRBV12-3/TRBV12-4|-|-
CASSFSRGEQYF
TGTGCCAGCAGTTTTTCCCGCGGCGAGCAGTACTTC
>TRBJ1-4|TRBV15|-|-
CATSKSVDEKLFF
TGTGCCACCAGCAAGTCGGTAGATGAAAAACTGTTTTTT
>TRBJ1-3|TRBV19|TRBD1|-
CASSIGPARTGDGNTIYF
TGTGCCAGTAGTATTGGCCCTGCCAGGACAGGGGATGGAAACACCATATATTTT
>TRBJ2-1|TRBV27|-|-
CASSHSYNEQFF
TGTGCCAGCAGTCACTCCTACAATGAGCAGTTCTTC
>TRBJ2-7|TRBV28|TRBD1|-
CASSSQPGQGNYEQYF
TGTGCCAGCAGCTCACAACCCGGACAGGGAAACTACGAGCAGTACTTC
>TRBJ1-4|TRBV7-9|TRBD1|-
CASSFGTGGEKLFF
TGTGCCAGCAGCTTCGGGACAGGGGGAGAAAAACTGTTTTTT
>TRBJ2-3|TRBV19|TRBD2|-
CASSPGPTSGIHTQYF
TGTGCCAGTAGTCCCGGCCCGACTAGCGGGATTCATACGCAGTATTTT
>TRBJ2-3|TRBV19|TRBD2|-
CASRRSGGRPDTQYF
TGTGCCAGTAGACGTAGCGGGGGGAGACCAGATACGCAGTATTTT
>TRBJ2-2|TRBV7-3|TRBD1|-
CASSQTGGGTGELFF
TGTGCCAGCAGCCAAACAGGGGGCGGCACCGGGGAGCTGTTTTTT
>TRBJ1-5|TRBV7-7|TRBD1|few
CASSRDRNQPQHF
TGTGCCAGCAGCCGGGACAGAAATCAGCCCCAGCATTTT
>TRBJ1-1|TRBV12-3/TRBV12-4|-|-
CASSWTRNTEAFF
TGTGCCAGCAGTTGGACACGGAACACTGAAGCTTTCTTT
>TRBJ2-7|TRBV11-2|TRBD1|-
CASSFPGQGSYEQYF
TGTGCCAGCAGCTTCCCGGGACAGGGGAGTTACGAGCAGTACTTC
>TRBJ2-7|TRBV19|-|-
CASSFNGGGSYEQYF
TGTGCCAGTAGTTTCAATGGGGGAGGTTCCTACGAGCAGTACTTC
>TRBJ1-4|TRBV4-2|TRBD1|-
CASSQVTGGAREKLFF
TGTGCCAGCAGCCAGGTGACAGGGGGCGCGCGTGAAAAACTGTTTTTT
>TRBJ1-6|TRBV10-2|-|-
CASQRELGPLHF
TGCGCCAGCCAAAGGGAGTTGGGGCCCCTCCACTTT
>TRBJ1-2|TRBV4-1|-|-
CASSQARVGYTF
TGCGCCAGCAGCCAAGCCCGCGTGGGCTACACCTTC
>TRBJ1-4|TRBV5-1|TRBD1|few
CASSYGTGGRSEKLFF
TGCGCCAGCAGCTATGGGACAGGGGGGCGGAGTGAAAAACTGTTTTTT
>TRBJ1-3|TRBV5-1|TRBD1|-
CASRTGQGSNTIYF
TGCGCCAGCAGGACGGGACAGGGTTCGAACACCATATATTTT
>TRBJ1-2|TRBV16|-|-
CASSQAGDPYGYTF
TGTGCCAGCAGCCAAGCAGGGGACCCCTATGGCTACACCTTC
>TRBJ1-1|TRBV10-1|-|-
CASSDPRMTRTEAFF
TGCGCCAGCAGTGACCCCCGGATGACCAGGACTGAAGCTTTCTTT
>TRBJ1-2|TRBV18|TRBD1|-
CASSPQLGQGRKNGYTF
TGTGCCAGCTCACCACAGTTGGGACAGGGGAGGAAAAATGGCTACACCTTC
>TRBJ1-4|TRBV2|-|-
CASNTARDEKLFF
TGTGCCAGCAATACCGCCCGGGATGAAAAACTGTTTTTT
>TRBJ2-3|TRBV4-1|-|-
CASSHGAGSNVDTQYF
TGCGCCAGCAGCCATGGGGCGGGGTCGAACGTAGATACGCAGTATTTT
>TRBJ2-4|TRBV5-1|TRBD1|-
CASSGQGAAKNIQYF
TGCGCCAGCAGCGGGCAGGGGGCGGCCAAAAACATTCAGTACTTC
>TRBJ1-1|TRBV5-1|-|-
CASSFAGADTEAFF
TGCGCCAGCAGCTTCGCAGGGGCCGACACTGAAGCTTTCTTT
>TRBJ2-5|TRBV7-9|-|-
CATVETQYF
TGTGCCACAGTGGAGACCCAGTACTTC
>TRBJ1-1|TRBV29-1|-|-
CSVVPPGLPSTEAFF
TGCAGCGTGGTTCCACCGGGACTCCCAAGCACTGAAGCTTTCTTT
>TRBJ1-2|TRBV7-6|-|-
CASSRGDRIDYGYTF
TGTGCCAGCAGCCGTGGAGACAGGATAGACTATGGCTACACCTTC
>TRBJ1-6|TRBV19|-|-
CASSLRTKNNSPLHF
TGTGCCAGTAGTTTAAGGACAAAGAATAATTCACCCCTCCACTTT
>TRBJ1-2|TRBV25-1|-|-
CASSAGRVHGYTF
TGTGCCAGCAGTGCGGGCAGGGTTCATGGCTACACCTTC
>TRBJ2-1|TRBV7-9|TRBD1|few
CASSYTGVHEQFF
TGTGCCAGCAGTTATACAGGGGTCCATGAGCAGTTCTTC
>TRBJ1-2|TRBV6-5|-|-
CASSPPGRGNYGYTF
TGTGCCAGCAGTCCCCCCGGCAGGGGAAACTATGGCTACACCTTC
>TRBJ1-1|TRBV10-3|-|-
CAIGFAGEAFF
TGTGCCATCGGCTTTGCGGGGGAAGCTTTCTTT
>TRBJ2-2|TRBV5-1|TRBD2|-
CASSSGLANTGELFF
TGCGCCAGCAGTTCGGGACTAGCGAACACCGGGGAGCTGTTTTTT
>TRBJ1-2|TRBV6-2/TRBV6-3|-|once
CASSRGQTYGYTF
TGTGCCAGCAGCCGAGGACAGACCTATGGCTACACCTTC